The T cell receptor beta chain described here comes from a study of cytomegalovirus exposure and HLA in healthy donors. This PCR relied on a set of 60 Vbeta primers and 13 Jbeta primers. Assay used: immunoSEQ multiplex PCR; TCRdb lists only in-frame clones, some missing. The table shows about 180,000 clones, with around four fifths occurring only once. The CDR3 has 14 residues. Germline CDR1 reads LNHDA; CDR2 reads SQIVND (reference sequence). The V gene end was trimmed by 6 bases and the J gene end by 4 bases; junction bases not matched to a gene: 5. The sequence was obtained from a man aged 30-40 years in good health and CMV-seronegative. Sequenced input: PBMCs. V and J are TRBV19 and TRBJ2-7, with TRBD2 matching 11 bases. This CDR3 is CASRSTSGSYEQYF. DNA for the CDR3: TGTGCCAGTAGGAGTACTAGCGGGAGTTACGAGCAGTACTTC.